The rows below give T cell receptor beta chains drawn from one sample of a study of shared clonotypes between healthy human individuals. Using immunoSEQ multiplex PCR, the repertoire was profiled, and TCRdb retains in-frame clones only, with some absent. Counted here are hundreds of thousands of clones, about three quarters occurring once; the ten biggest clones make up approximately 1.8%. Material: memory CD4+ T cells sorted from blood. The receptor source for this set is a woman aged 30 to 39 in good health. The CDR3 runs from the conserved cysteine through the conserved F or W. D genes are given only for firm matches. Only part of the rows carry a size: once, few, many, or a class if the clone is expanded.

>-|TRBJ1-2|TRBV6-1|-
CASSPVGYYGYTF
TGTGCCAGCAGTCCCGTTGGGTACTATGGCTACACCTTC
>once|TRBJ2-5|TRBV5-1|TRBD1
CASSRIGAGTGRDQETQYF
TGCGCCAGCAGCCGGATCGGGGCCGGGACAGGGAGAGATCAAGAGACCCAGTACTTC
>-|TRBJ1-1|TRBV7-3|-
CASSPGSNTEAFF
TGTGCCAGCAGCCCCGGGAGTAACACTGAAGCTTTCTTT
>-|TRBJ1-3|TRBV9|TRBD1
CASSPQGTGSFGNTIYF
TGTGCCAGCAGCCCCCAAGGGACAGGGAGTTTTGGAAACACCATATATTTT
>-|TRBJ1-5|TRBV15|-
CATSREDSNQPQHF
TGTGCCACCAGCAGGGAGGACAGCAATCAGCCCCAGCATTTT
>-|TRBJ2-1|TRBV21-1|-
CASSRAGLAGGPLPEQFF
TGTGCCAGCAGCCGGGCGGGACTAGCGGGAGGGCCCCTCCCTGAGCAGTTCTTC
>-|TRBJ1-5|TRBV28|TRBD1
CASTRQGAGSNQPQHF
TGTGCCAGCACACGACAGGGGGCGGGCAGTAATCAGCCCCAGCATTTT
>-|TRBJ2-7|TRBV11-2|TRBD2
CASRKVAGVEQYF
TGTGCCAGCAGGAAGGTAGCGGGAGTCGAGCAGTACTTC
>-|TRBJ1-2|TRBV10-2|-
CASRGETGYTF
TGCGCCAGCAGGGGAGAGACTGGCTACACCTTC
>once|TRBJ2-7|TRBV20-1|-
CSARDGYEQYF
TGCAGTGCTAGAGATGGATACGAGCAGTACTTC
>-|TRBJ2-5|TRBV11-2|TRBD2
CASSLDRGLAGQETQYF
TGTGCCAGCAGCTTAGATCGCGGACTAGCGGGGCAAGAGACCCAGTACTTC
>-|TRBJ1-1|TRBV10-2|-
CASSLMGGEAEAFF
TGCGCCAGTAGCCTCATGGGCGGAGAGGCTGAAGCTTTCTTT
>-|TRBJ2-3|TRBV11-2|-
CASSSATGDMDTQYF
TGTGCCAGCAGCTCAGCTACGGGAGATATGGATACGCAGTATTTT
>-|TRBJ2-1|TRBV9|-
CASSVVGGNNEQFF
TGTGCCAGCAGCGTAGTAGGGGGAAACAATGAGCAGTTCTTC
>-|TRBJ2-3|TRBV30|TRBD2
CAWTGAGGPGSTDTQYF
TGTGCCTGGACCGGAGCGGGAGGGCCGGGGAGCACAGATACGCAGTATTTT
>few|TRBJ2-5|TRBV7-3|-
CASSLMGVNGETQYF
TGTGCCAGCAGCTTAATGGGAGTGAATGGAGAGACCCAGTACTTC
>-|TRBJ2-5|TRBV14|-
CASSQVGLETQYF
TGTGCCAGCAGCCAAGTAGGGCTGGAGACCCAGTACTTC
>-|TRBJ2-1|TRBV7-6|TRBD2
CASSPGLAESDEQFF
TGTGCCAGCAGCCCCGGACTAGCGGAGTCGGATGAGCAGTTCTTC
>-|TRBJ2-7|TRBV6-5|-
CASSYGVSYEQYF
TGTGCCAGCAGTTATGGAGTCTCCTACGAGCAGTACTTC
>-|TRBJ2-3|TRBV6-5|TRBD2
CASSHSSGRGADTQYF
TGTGCCAGCAGTCACTCTAGCGGGAGGGGAGCAGATACGCAGTATTTT
>few|TRBJ1-3|TRBV27|TRBD1
CASKTQGAGNTIYF
TGTGCCAGCAAAACACAGGGGGCTGGAAACACCATATATTTT
>few|TRBJ2-7|TRBV7-9|TRBD2
CASSLASGKAYEQYF
TGTGCCAGCAGCTTAGCTAGCGGGAAAGCCTACGAGCAGTACTTC
>-|TRBJ1-3|TRBV9|TRBD1
CASSFEGTGVGNTIYF
TGTGCCAGCAGCTTCGAAGGGACAGGGGTTGGAAACACCATATATTTT
>few|TRBJ1-3|TRBV28|TRBD1
CASSSGQGDGNTIYF
TGTGCCAGCAGTAGCGGACAGGGCGATGGAAACACCATATATTTT
>-|TRBJ1-2|TRBV30|-
CAWSSANYGYTF
TGTGCCTGGAGTTCCGCGAACTATGGCTACACCTTC
>-|TRBJ2-3|TRBV9|-
CASSFTADTQYF
TGTGCCAGCAGCTTTACTGCAGATACGCAGTATTTT
>-|TRBJ2-5|TRBV5-1|TRBD2
CASSLAVGRLAGQQETQYF
TGCGCCAGCAGCTTGGCGGTCGGAAGACTAGCGGGCCAACAAGAGACCCAGTACTTC
>-|TRBJ1-3|TRBV27|-
CASRREGAVGNTIYF
TGTGCCAGCAGACGGGAGGGTGCTGTTGGAAACACCATATATTTT
>once|TRBJ2-7|TRBV5-4|TRBD2
CASSLGGTSYHEQYF
TGTGCCAGCAGCTTGGGGGGGACTAGCTACCACGAGCAGTACTTC